This T cell receptor (beta chain) was retrieved from a study of blood T cell repertoires in COVID-19. The overall study: The analysed material was cDNA or gDNA that came from T cells, B-cell-depleted T cells, or PBMCs.

This clone was seen a single time. Clones were sequenced by immunoSEQ multiplex PCR, and TCRdb holds only the in-frame ones, with some missing. The sample contains tens of thousands of clones, approximately 91% of which appear only once. J gave up 1 base and V 5 bases, and 4 bases lay outside the gene matches. CDR3 length: 14 residues. Germline-derived CDR1 and CDR2 are MDHEN and SYDVKM. The sequence was collected from a woman older than 75 with active or convalescent COVID-19. The chain has TRBV28 and TRBJ1-1; 7 bases fit TRBD1. Sequenced input: peripheral blood. The CDR3 DNA follows: TGTGCCAGCAGTCGCTGGACAGGGAACACTGAAGCTTTCTTT. It yields the protein CASSRWTGNTEAFF.